One and the same sample provided the 21 T cell receptor beta chains below, sequenced in a study of T cell repertoires in aging, cancer and after chemotherapy. Rearranged V-D-J TRB sequences were amplified with a mixed TRB-A/B primer pool. A single record per CDR3 protein comes from TCRdb applying MiXCR to the multiplex PCR reads. The sample has 8,500 to 10,000 distinct CDR3 sequences, roughly two fifths seen once. The template was genomic DNA from peripheral blood, not RNA. Sequenced: blood. The origin of the receptors is a human donor in good health.

This chain connects TRBV5-1 to TRBJ2-2; 14 bases match TRBD2. After removal of 2 bases from V and 2 bases from J, the junction contained 5 bases not matched to a gene. This CDR3 is 18 amino acids long. Germline values: CDR1 SGHRS, CDR2 YFSETQ. This CDR3 reads CASSFGTSGRDNTGELFF. The CDR3 region has the DNA TGCGCCAGCAGCTTCGGGACTAGCGGGAGAGACAACACCGGGGAGCTGTTTTTT.

The chain uses TRBV28 and TRBJ2-2; TRBD2 might be the D (5 bases). Trimming stripped 7 bases from V and 0 bases from J, with 12 bases between. Germline CDR1 reads MDHEN; CDR2 reads SYDVKM. The CDR3 totals 15 residues. The chain's CDR3 is CASTVDGTNTGELFF. CDR3 coding DNA: TGTGCCAGCACCGTGGACGGGACGAACACCGGGGAGCTGTTTTTT.

This clonotype was counted only a few times. The rearrangement uses TRBV6-5 and TRBJ1-2, with 7 bases matching TRBD1. The germline V gene encodes CDR1 MNHEY and CDR2 SVGAGI. CDR3 size: 13 residues. J gave up 8 bases and V 6 bases, and 9 bases lay outside the gene matches. The CDR3 DNA sequence: TGTGCCAGCAGCTCAGGGGGAGGGAGAGGCTACACCTTC. It encodes CASSSGGGRGYTF.

This clonotype was found a few times. J is TRBJ1-2 and V is TRBV29-1; D call uncertain. The CDR3 contains 13 residues. Germline CDR1 is SQVTM and CDR2 is ANQGSEA. With 5 bases removed from V and 8 bases from J, the gap between germline ends came to 18 bases. Written as DNA, the CDR3 is TGCAGCGTTCAGACTACCCTAGCGAGAGGCTACACCTTC. As protein: CSVQTTLARGYTF. Looking up the rest from reference TRBV29-1 and TRBJ1-2 gives the full variable domain: SAVISQKPSRDICQRGTSLTIQCQVDSQVTMMFWYRQQPGQSLTLIATANQGSEATYESGFVIDKFPISRPNLTFSTLTVSNMSPEDSSIYLCSVQTTLARGYTFGSGTRLTVV.

The chain links TRBV7-6 to TRBJ1-3, with 7 bases that match TRBD1. The CDR3 has 18 residues. From germline, CDR1 is SGHVS and CDR2 FNYEAQ. V dropped 3 bases and J dropped 0; count of bases not matched to a gene: 11. Here the CDR3 reads CASSFLSEGASSGNTIYF. The CDR3 bases are TGTGCCAGCAGCTTCTTATCGGAGGGGGCGAGCTCTGGAAACACCATATATTTT.

This clonotype was observed a few times. The V gene is TRBV6-2 or TRBV6-3, the J gene TRBJ2-2; D possibly corresponds to TRBD2 (6 bases). Germline V gene lookup returns CDR1 MNHEY and CDR2 SVGEGT. There are 16 residues in the CDR3. The V end was cut by 1 base, the J end by 5 bases, with 14 bases between. The CDR3 DNA reads TGTGCCAGCAGTTACTACCGAGAGGAGGGGACCGGGGAGCTGTTTTTT. Encoded protein: CASSYYREEGTGELFF.

V gene TRBV27 combines with J gene TRBJ2-3, with 7 bases fitting TRBD2. V was clipped by 2 bases and J by 6 bases; unmatched bases: 8. The germline gives CDR1 MNHEY, CDR2 SMNVEV (reference sequence). The CDR3 runs 15 residues. CDR3 DNA sequence: TGTGCCAGCAGTTTAAGCGGGACCCCACAGGATACGCAGTATTTT. Translating gives CASSLSGTPQDTQYF.

This clonotype was recorded once. At one boundary the junction diverges from the germline segment, which might be a read error. The chain links TRBV4-3 to TRBJ2-3; 8 nucleotides line up with TRBD2. This CDR3 is built from 17 residues. Germline CDR1 and CDR2: LGHNA and YSLEER. The CDR3 reads CASSQDWTSSFTDTQYF. CDR3 DNA: TGTGCCAGCAGCCAAGATTGGACTAGCAGTTTCACAGATACGCAGTATTTT.

The chain uses TRBV7-9 and TRBJ1-5; D gene uncertain. The CDR3 is 15 amino acids. Germline CDR1 and CDR2: SEHNR and FQNEAQ (reference sequence). V dropped 5 bases and J dropped 5 bases, with 16 bases sitting between them. DNA for the CDR3: TGTGCCAGCAGCGCCCACCCGCTTTTGGATCAGCCCCAGCATTTT. Translated: CASSAHPLLDQPQHF.

Only a few counts were recorded for this clonotype. This sequence joins TRBV6-2 or TRBV6-3 and TRBJ2-1; the D gene is possibly TRBD1 (5 bases). The V end was cut by 11 bases, the J end by 10 bases, with 18 bases between. Per germline, CDR1 MNHEY and CDR2 SVGEGT. This CDR3 is 12 amino acids long. The chain's CDR3 is CAGSGYSEEQFF. The CDR3 nucleotides read TGTGCCGGCTCAGGGTATTCAGAGGAGCAGTTCTTC.

A remark on this clonotype: A much larger clone differs from this one at a single base, so this may be a read error. V usage is TRBV19 and J usage is TRBJ2-3; 8 bases agree with TRBD2. Per germline, CDR1 LNHDA and CDR2 SQIVND (reference sequence). CDR3 length: 14 amino acids. This CDR3 reads CASSPAGATETQYF. The CDR3 nucleotides read TGTGCCAGTAGTCCAGCGGGAGCAACAGAAACGCAGTATTTT.

This clonotype was seen once. This chain connects TRBV20-1 to TRBJ2-5, with 7 bases that match TRBD2. The J segment lost 1 base and the V segment lost 0 bases, leaving 8 bases of the junction unmatched. Germline loops: CDR1 DFQATT, CDR2 SNEGSKA (reference sequence). The CDR3 has 16 amino acids. CDR3 coding DNA: TGCAGTGCTAGAGACGCCCGGGACTACCTCCAAGAGACCCAGTACTTC. Translated: CSARDARDYLQETQYF.

This clonotype was observed a few times. V gene TRBV15 combines with J gene TRBJ2-7; no clear D gene. Trimming took 3 bases from V and 0 from J, leaving 12 bases between them. Germline CDR1 reads LNHNV; CDR2 reads YYDKDF (reference sequence). This CDR3 has 15 residues. The CDR3 bases are TGTGCCACCAGCAGGGCTACGGATAGCTCCTACGAGCAGTACTTC. Residues: CATSRATDSSYEQYF.

In this sample, this clonotype turned up once. This rearrangement joins TRBV24-1 to TRBJ2-5, with 8 bases lining up with TRBD1. Trimming at V came to 2 bases and at J to 1 base, leaving 5 bases not matched to a gene. The CDR3 consists of 16 residues. The V gene's germline CDR1 is KGHDR and CDR2 SFDVKD. In DNA, the CDR3 is TGTGCCACCAGTGATTCAGGGGGCGACGGCCAAGAGACCCAGTACTTC. Protein: CATSDSGGDGQETQYF.

The V gene is TRBV7-2, the J gene TRBJ2-3; unclear D gene. Germline V gives CDR1 SGHTA, CDR2 FQGNSA. Trimming took off 5 bases at V and 0 bases at J, with 12 bases between the two ends. The length of the CDR3 is 15 residues. CDR3 amino acids: CASSVRTESTDTQYF. As DNA, the CDR3 is TGTGCCAGCAGCGTACGGACCGAGAGCACAGATACGCAGTATTTT.

The chain combines TRBV10-3 with TRBJ2-5, with 12 bases that match TRBD1. CDR1 and CDR2 (germline): ENHRY, SYGVKD. Trimming took 3 bases from V and 4 from J; bases not matched to a gene: 6. The CDR3 is 16 amino acids. CDR3 bases: TGTGCCATCAGTGACGGGACAGGGGGCGGTTCAGAGACCCAGTACTTC. Encoded protein: CAISDGTGGGSETQYF.

The chain has TRBV29-1 and TRBJ2-3, with D uncertain. Germline assignment: CDR1 SQVTM and CDR2 ANQGSEA. Trimming took off 3 bases at V and 6 bases at J, with 19 bases between the two ends. The CDR3 is 15 amino acids. CDR3 nucleotides: TGCAGCGTTGAGATTGGTATACAGACCCCGGATACGCAGTATTTT. Translating it yields CSVEIGIQTPDTQYF.

CDR3 bases: TGTGCCAGCAGTTACCGCACAGGGGTTTATTCACCCCTCCACTTT. This gives the protein CASSYRTGVYSPLHF. The rearrangement joins TRBV6-1 to TRBJ1-6; TRBD1 matches 7 bases. Germline values: CDR1 MNHNS, CDR2 SASEGT. With 5 bases clipped from V and 8 bases from J, the junction kept 9 bases outside the gene matches. This CDR3 is 15 amino acids long.

This clonotype showed up just a few times. The chain is built from TRBV7-6 and TRBJ2-1; no definite D call. This CDR3 has 16 amino acids. In germline, CDR1 is SGHVS, CDR2 FNYEAQ. V dropped 0 bases and J dropped 0 bases, with 9 bases sitting between them. This chain's CDR3 is CASSLAGISSYNEQFF. The CDR3, as DNA: TGTGCCAGCAGCTTAGCGGGGATAAGCTCCTACAATGAGCAGTTCTTC.

In this sample, this clonotype is medium-sized. This chain connects TRBV29-1 to TRBJ2-2; the D is unclear. Deletions cut 5 bases from V and 6 bases from J, with 10 bases between. CDR3 length: 12 residues. Germline V lookup: CDR1 SQVTM, CDR2 ANQGSEA. CDR3 bases: TGCAGCGTTTACGGACGGGCCGGGGAGCTGTTTTTT. This translates into CSVYGRAGELFF.

The rearrangement uses TRBV10-3 and TRBJ1-1, with TRBD1 identical over 8 bases. The CDR3 consists of 15 residues. J gave up 0 bases and V 10 bases, and 10 bases lay outside the gene matches. The V gene's germline CDR1 is ENHRY and CDR2 SYGVKD. CDR3 sequence: CATLQGVGMNTEAFF. As DNA, the CDR3 is TGTGCCACCCTACAGGGGGTAGGAATGAACACTGAAGCTTTCTTT.